This TCR beta chain was sequenced during a study of OX40 agonist ivuxolimab in advanced cancers. Study-wide background: Prior anti-PD-1, anti-PD-L1 or anti-CTLA-4 therapy was allowed; 30% to 40% had some. Study-wide findings and caveats: Circulating CD4+ and CD8+ T cells showed clonal expansion by week 6 at 0.1 to 3.0 mg/kg. Patients with a partial response at 0.1-3.0 mg/kg had among the lowest clonal expansion.

A remark on this clone: Antigen: not known.

Clones were sequenced by immunoSEQ multiplex PCR, and TCRdb holds only the in-frame ones, with some missing. The profile covers around 73,000 clones, with about 87% appearing a single time and 0.4% to 0.55% taken by the ten largest. Excluded were patients having autoimmune disease history or systemic immunosuppression. This TCR was sampled from an adult with an advanced solid tumor such as melanoma, head and neck, liver or kidney cancer. This specimen was CD4+ or CD8+ T cells sorted from blood, taken in a trial of the OX40 agonist ivuxolimab.

The CDR3 nucleotides are TGTGCCAGCAGCTTTTTGGCAGGGGAGCAGTACTTC. Amino acid sequence: CASSFLAGEQYF. The chain recombines TRBV11-1 with TRBJ2-7, with D possibly TRBD1 on 5 matching bases. Trimming pared 3 bases from V and 7 bases from J, leaving 10 bases between. This CDR3 comprises 12 residues. Germline CDR1 reads SGHAT; CDR2 reads FQDESV (reference sequence).